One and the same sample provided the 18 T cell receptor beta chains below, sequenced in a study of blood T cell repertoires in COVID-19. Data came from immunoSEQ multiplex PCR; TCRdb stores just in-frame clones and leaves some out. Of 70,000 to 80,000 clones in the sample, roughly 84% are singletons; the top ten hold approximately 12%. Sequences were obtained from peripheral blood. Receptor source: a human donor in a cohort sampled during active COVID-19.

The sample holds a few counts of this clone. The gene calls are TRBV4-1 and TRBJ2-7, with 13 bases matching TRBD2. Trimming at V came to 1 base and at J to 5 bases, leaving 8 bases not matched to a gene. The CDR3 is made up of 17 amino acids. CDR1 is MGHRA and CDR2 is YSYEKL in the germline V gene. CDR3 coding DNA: TGCGCCAGCAGCCAAGGGGCTCTGGGACTAGCGGGACACGAGCAGTACTTC. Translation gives CASSQGALGLAGHEQYF.

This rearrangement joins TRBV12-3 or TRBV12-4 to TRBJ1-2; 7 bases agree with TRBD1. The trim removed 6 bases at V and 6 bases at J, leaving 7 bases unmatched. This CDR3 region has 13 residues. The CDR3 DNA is TGTGCCAGCAGCCAAGACAGGGTGGATGGCTACACCTTC. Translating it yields CASSQDRVDGYTF.

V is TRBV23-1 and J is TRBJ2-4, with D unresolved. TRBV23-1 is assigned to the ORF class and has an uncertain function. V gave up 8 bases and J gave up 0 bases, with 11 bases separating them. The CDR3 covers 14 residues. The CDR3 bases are TGCGCCAGCTTGGAGAGGCTAGCCAAAAACATTCAGTACTTC. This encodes CASLERLAKNIQYF.

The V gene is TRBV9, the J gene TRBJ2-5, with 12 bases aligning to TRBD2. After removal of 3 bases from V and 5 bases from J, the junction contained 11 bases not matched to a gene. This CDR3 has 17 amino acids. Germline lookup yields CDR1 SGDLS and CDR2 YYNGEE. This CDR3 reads CASSEGSSGGAGETQYF. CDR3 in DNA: TGTGCCAGCAGCGAGGGATCTAGCGGGGGGGCCGGGGAGACCCAGTACTTC.

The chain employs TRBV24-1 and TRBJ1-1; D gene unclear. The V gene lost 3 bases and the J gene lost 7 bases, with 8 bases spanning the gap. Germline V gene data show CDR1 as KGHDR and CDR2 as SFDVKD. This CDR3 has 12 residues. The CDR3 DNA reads TGTGCCACCAGTGATCCCGGCGGTGAAGCTTTCTTT. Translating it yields CATSDPGGEAFF.

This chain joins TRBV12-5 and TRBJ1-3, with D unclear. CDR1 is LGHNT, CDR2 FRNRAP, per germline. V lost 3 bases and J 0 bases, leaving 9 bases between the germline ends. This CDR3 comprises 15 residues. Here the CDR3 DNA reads TGTGCTAGTGGTTTTAGCCGGGGCTCTGGAAACACCATATATTTT. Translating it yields CASGFSRGSGNTIYF.

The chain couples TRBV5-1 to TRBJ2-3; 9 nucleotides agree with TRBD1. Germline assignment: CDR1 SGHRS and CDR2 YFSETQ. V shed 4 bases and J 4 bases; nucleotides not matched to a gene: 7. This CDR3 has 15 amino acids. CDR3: CASSRSGTGPDTQYF. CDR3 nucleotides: TGCGCCAGCAGCCGCTCCGGGACAGGGCCAGATACGCAGTATTTT.

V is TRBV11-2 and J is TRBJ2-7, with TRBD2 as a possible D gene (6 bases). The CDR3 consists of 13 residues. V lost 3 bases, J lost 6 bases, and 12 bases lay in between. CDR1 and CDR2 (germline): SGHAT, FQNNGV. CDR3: CASSFVGRTEQYF. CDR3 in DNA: TGTGCCAGCAGCTTCGTGGGGAGGACCGAGCAGTACTTC.

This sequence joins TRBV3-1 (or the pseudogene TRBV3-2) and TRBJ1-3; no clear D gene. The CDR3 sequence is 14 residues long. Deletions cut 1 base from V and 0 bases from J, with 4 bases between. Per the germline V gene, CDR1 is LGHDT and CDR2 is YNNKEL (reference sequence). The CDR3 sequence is CASSQGSSGNTIYF. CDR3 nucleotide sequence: TGTGCCAGCAGCCAAGGTAGCTCTGGAAACACCATATATTTT.

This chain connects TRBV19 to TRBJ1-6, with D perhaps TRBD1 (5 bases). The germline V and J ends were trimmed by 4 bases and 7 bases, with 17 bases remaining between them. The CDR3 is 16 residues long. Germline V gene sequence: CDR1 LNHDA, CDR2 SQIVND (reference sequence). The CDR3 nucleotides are TGTGCCAGTAGTACACTAACAGGACGGGAGAATTCACCCCTCCACTTT. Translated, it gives CASSTLTGRENSPLHF.

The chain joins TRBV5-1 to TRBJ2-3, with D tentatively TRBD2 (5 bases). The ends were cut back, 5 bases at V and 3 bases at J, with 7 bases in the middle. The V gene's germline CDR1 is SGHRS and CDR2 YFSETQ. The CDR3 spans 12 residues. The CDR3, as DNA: TGCGCCAGCAGAAGGGAGACAGATACGCAGTATTTT. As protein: CASRRETDTQYF. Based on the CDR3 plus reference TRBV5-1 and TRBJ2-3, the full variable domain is KAGVTQTPRYLIKTRGQQVTLSCSPISGHRSVSWYQQTPGQGLQFLFEYFSETQRNKGNFPGRFSGRQFSNSRSEMNVSTLELGDSALYLCASRRETDTQYFGPGTRLTVL.

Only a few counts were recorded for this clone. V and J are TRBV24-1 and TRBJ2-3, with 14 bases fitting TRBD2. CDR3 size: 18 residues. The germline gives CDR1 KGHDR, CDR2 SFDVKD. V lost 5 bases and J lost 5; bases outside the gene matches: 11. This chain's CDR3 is CATSAPPGLAGDKDTQYF. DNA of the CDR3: TGTGCCACCAGTGCCCCACCGGGACTAGCGGGAGACAAAGATACGCAGTATTTT.

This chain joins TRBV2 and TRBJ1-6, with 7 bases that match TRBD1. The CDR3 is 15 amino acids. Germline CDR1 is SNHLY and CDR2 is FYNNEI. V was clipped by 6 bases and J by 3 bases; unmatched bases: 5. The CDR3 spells CASRRDSIYNSPLHF. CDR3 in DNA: TGTGCCAGCAGGAGGGACAGTATCTATAATTCACCCCTCCACTTT.

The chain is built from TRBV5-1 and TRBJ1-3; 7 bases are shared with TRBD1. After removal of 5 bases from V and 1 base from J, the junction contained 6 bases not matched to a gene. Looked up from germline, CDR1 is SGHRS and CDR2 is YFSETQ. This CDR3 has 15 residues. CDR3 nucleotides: TGCGCCAGCAGACCGGGACAGACTTCTGGAAACACCATATATTTT. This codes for CASRPGQTSGNTIYF.

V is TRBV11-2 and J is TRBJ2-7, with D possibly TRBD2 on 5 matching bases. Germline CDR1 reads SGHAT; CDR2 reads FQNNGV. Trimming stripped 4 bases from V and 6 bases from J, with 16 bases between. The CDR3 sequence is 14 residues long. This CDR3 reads CASSSASGGREQYF. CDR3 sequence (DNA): TGTGCCAGCAGCTCTGCGTCGGGCGGGCGCGAGCAGTACTTC.

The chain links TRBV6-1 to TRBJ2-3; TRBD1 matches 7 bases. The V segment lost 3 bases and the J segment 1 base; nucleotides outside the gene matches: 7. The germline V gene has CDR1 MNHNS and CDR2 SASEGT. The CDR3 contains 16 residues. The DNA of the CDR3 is TGTGCCAGCAGTGATCGGACAGGACCTCGCACAGATACGCAGTATTTT. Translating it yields CASSDRTGPRTDTQYF.

The CDR3 spells CASSHLQGDGTYEQYF. In DNA form, the CDR3 reads TGTGCCAGCAGCCACCTACAGGGGGACGGGACCTACGAGCAGTACTTC. The chain uses TRBV4-2 and TRBJ2-7; TRBD1 agrees at 8 bases. V lost 3 bases and J lost 2; bases outside the gene matches: 9. This CDR3 spans 16 amino acids. Germline values: CDR1 LGHNA, CDR2 YNFKEQ.

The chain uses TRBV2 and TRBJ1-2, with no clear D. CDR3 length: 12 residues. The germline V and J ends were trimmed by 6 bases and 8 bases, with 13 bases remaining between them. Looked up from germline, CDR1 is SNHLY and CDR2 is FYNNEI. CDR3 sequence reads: CASRARGEGYTF. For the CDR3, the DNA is TGTGCCAGCAGGGCCCGCGGGGAAGGCTACACCTTC.